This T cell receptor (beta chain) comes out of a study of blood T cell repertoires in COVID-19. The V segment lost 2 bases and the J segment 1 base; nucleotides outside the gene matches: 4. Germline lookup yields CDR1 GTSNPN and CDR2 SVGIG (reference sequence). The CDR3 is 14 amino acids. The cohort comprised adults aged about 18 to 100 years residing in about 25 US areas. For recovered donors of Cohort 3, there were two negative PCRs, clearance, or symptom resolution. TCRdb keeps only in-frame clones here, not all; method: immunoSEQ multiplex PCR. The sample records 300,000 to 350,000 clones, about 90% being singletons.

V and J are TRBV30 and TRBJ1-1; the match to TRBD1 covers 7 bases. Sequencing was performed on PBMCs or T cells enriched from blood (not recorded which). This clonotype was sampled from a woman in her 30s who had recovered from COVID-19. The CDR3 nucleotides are TGTGCCTGGAGTATCGACAGGGAGAACACTGAAGCTTTCTTT. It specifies CAWSIDRENTEAFF.